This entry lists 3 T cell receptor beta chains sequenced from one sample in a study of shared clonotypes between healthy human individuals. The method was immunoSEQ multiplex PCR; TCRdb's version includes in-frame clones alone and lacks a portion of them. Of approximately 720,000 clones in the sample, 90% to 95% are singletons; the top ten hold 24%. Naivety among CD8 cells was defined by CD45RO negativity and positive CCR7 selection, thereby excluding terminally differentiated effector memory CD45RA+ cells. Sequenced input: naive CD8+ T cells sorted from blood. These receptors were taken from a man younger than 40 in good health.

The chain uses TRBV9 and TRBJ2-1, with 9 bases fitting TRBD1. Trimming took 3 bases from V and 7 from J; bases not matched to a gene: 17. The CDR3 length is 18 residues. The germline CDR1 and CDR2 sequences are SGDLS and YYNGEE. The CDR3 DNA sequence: TGTGCCAGCAGCGAGACCCCCGGACAGGGGATATCGGGGAATGAGCAGTTCTTC. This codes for CASSETPGQGISGNEQFF.

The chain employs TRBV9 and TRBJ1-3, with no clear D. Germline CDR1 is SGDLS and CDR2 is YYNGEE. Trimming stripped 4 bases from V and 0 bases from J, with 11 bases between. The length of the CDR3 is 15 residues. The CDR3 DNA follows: TGTGCCAGCAGCCATGGACGGAACTCTGGAAACACCATATATTTT. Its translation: CASSHGRNSGNTIYF.

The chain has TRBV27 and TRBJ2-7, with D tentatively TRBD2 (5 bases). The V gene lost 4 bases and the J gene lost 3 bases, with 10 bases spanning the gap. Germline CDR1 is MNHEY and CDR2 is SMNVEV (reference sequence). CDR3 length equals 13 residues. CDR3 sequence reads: CASSSARGYEQYF. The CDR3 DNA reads TGTGCCAGCAGTTCCGCCCGGGGCTACGAGCAGTACTTC.